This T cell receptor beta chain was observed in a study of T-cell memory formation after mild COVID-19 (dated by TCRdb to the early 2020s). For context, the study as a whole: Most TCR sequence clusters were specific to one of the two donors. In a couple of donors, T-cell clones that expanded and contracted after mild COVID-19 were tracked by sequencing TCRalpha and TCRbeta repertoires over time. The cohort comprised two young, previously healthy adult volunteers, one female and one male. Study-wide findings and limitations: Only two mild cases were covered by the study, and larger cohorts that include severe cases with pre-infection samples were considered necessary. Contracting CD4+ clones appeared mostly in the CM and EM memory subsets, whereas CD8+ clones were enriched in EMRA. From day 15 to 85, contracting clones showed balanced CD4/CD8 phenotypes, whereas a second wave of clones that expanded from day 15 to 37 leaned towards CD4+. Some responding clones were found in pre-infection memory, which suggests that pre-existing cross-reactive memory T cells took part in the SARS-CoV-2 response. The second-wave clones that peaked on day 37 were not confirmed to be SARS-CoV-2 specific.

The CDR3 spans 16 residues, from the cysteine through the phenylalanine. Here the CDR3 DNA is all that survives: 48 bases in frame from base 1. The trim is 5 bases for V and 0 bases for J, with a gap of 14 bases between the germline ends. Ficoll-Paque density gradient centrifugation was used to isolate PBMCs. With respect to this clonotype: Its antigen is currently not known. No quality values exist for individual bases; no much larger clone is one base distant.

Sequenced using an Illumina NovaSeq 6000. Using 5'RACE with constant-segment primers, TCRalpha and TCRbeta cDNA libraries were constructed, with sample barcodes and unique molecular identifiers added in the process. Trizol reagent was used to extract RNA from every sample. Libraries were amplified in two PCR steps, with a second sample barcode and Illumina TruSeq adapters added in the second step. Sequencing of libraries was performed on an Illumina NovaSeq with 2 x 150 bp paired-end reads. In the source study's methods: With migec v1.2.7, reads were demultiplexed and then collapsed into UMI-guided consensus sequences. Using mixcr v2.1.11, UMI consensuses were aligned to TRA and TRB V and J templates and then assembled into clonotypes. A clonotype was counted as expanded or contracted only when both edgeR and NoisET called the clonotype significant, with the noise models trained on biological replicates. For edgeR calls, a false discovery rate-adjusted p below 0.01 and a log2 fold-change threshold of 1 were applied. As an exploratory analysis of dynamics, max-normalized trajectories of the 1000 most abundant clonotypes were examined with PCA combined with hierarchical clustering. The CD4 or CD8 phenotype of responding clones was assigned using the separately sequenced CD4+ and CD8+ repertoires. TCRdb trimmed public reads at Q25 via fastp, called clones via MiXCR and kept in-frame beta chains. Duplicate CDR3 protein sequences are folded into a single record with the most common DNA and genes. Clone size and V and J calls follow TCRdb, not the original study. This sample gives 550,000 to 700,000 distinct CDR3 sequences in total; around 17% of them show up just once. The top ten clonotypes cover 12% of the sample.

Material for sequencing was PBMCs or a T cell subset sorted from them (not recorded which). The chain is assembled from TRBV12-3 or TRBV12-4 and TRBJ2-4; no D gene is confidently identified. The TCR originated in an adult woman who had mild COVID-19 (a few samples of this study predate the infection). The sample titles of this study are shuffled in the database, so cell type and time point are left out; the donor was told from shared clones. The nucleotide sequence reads TGTGCCAGCAGTCCCAGGATTCGCGGAGCCAAAAACATTCAGTACTTC. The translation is CASSPRIRGAKNIQYF.